What follows are 27 T cell receptor beta chains derived from one specimen sequenced in a study of memory CD4+ T cells and cytomegalovirus serostatus. The data were produced by immunoSEQ multiplex PCR, yet TCRdb's version contains in-frame clones alone and is incomplete. The top ten clones hold approximately 0.92% of a sample with 50,000 to 75,000 clones, 82% of them seen once. The sort gate was single viable CD3+CD4+CD8-CD45RO+ cells for memory CD4+ T cells. Sequencing input: memory CD4+ T cells from blood. All receptors derive from an adult in good health and CMV-seronegative.

This chain connects TRBV19 to TRBJ2-7; 7 nucleotides agree with TRBD1. CDR1 LNHDA and CDR2 SQIVND come from the germline V gene (reference sequence). The CDR3 extends over 13 amino acids. Germline trimming cut 7 bases from V and 6 bases from J; bases unmatched to any gene: 9. DNA of the CDR3: TGTGCCAGTAAGATTACCGACAGGGCCGAGCAGTACTTC. Encoded protein: CASKITDRAEQYF.

The V call is TRBV14, the J call TRBJ2-5; 12 positions agree with TRBD2. Trimming at V came to 4 bases and at J to 2 bases, leaving 8 bases not matched to a gene. The CDR3 has 17 amino acids. The germline CDR1 and CDR2 sequences are SGHDN and FVKESK. The CDR3 reads CASSLRLLAGGQETQYF. The CDR3 bases are TGTGCCAGCAGCCTAAGGCTCCTAGCGGGAGGGCAAGAGACCCAGTACTTC.

This sequence joins TRBV5-1 and TRBJ1-4; no clear D gene. Trimming took 3 bases from V and 7 from J, leaving 16 bases between them. This CDR3 spans 15 amino acids. Germline assignment: CDR1 SGHRS and CDR2 YFSETQ. The CDR3 loop reads CASSSGSPEGEKLFF. The CDR3 DNA sequence: TGCGCCAGCAGCTCGGGCTCCCCGGAGGGTGAAAAACTGTTTTTT.

The V and J genes are TRBV28 and TRBJ2-3; D is possibly TRBD2 (6 bases). V gave up 8 bases and J gave up 0 bases, with 12 bases separating them. The CDR3 sequence is 14 residues long. The germline CDR1 and CDR2 sequences are MDHEN and SYDVKM. CDR3 in amino acids: CASQKAGSTDTQYF. The CDR3 DNA sequence: TGTGCCAGCCAAAAGGCGGGGAGCACAGATACGCAGTATTTT.

In this sample, this clone is medium-sized. The rearrangement links TRBV19 to TRBJ1-6, with 9 bases identical to TRBD1. The CDR3 totals 15 residues. V lost 6 bases to trimming and J lost 9 bases; unmatched junction nucleotides: 9. Germline CDR1 LNHDA, CDR2 SQIVND (reference sequence). The CDR3 sequence: CASSSFGTGSSPLHF. The CDR3, as DNA: TGTGCCAGTAGCTCCTTTGGGACAGGGTCTTCACCCCTCCACTTT. The entire variable domain, with the rest obtained from reference TRBV19 and TRBJ1-6, is as follows: DGGITQSPKYLFRKEGQNVTLSCEQNLNHDAMYWYRQDPGQGLRLIYYSQIVNDFQKGDIAEGYSVSREKKESFPLTVTSAQKNPTAFYLCASSSFGTGSSPLHFGNGTRLTVT.

V usage is TRBV4-1 and J usage is TRBJ2-7; the D gene could be TRBD1 or TRBD2 (6 bases each). Trimming pared 1 base from V and 5 bases from J, leaving 21 bases between. CDR1 is MGHRA, CDR2 YSYEKL, per germline. This CDR3 is built from 17 residues. As DNA, the CDR3 is TGCGCCAGCAGCCAAGGGTTGGGGGCGCAGACTAGAAACGAGCAGTACTTC. Translated, it gives CASSQGLGAQTRNEQYF.

The V and J genes are TRBV6-5 and TRBJ1-1; D perhaps matches TRBD1 (6 bases). Germline CDR1 MNHEY, CDR2 SVGAGI. V was clipped by 2 bases and J by 5 bases, with 9 bases between them. CDR3 length equals 13 residues. The CDR3 sequence: CASSYQGWTEAFF. In nucleotides, the CDR3 is TGTGCCAGCAGTTACCAGGGGTGGACTGAAGCTTTCTTT.

V usage is TRBV18 and J usage is TRBJ1-2; D is ambiguous. This CDR3 is 13 amino acids long. Trimming cost V 4 bases and J 4 bases, with 10 bases left between them. Looked up from germline, CDR1 is KGHSH and CDR2 is LQKENI. CDR3 sequence: CASSLDAGYGYTF. The DNA of the CDR3 is TGTGCCAGCTCACTGGACGCAGGCTATGGCTACACCTTC.

The chain links TRBV5-1 to TRBJ1-1; tentative D call: TRBD1 (6 bases). V was clipped by 3 bases and J by 0 bases, with 21 bases between them. This CDR3 is built from 18 residues. Germline V lookup: CDR1 SGHRS, CDR2 YFSETQ. Here the CDR3 reads CASSWGSGGAGMNTEAFF. DNA of the CDR3: TGCGCCAGCAGCTGGGGTTCGGGGGGCGCAGGGATGAACACTGAAGCTTTCTTT.

The V and J genes are TRBV6-5 and TRBJ2-7; D might be TRBD2 (6 bases). The V gene's germline CDR1 is MNHEY and CDR2 SVGAGI. Trimming left V 6 bases short and J 4 bases short, with 13 bases between. This CDR3 spans 13 amino acids. CDR3 bases: TGTGCCAGCAGGCACCCCGCGGGGTACGAGCAGTACTTC. It encodes CASRHPAGYEQYF.

The chain carries TRBV19 and TRBJ1-1; TRBD1 is a possible D gene (5 bases). Trimming shortened V by 10 bases and J by 1 base, and 16 bases separated the two germline ends. The CDR3 totals 14 residues. CDR1 is LNHDA, CDR2 SQIVND, per germline (reference sequence). The CDR3 DNA reads as TGTGCCACCAAGGATGCCAGGGAGAACACTGAAGCTTTCTTT. Translation gives CATKDARENTEAFF.

This chain links TRBV11-2 with TRBJ2-3, with a possible D match to TRBD1 (5 bases). Germline V gene lookup returns CDR1 SGHAT and CDR2 FQNNGV. This CDR3 is built from 16 residues. Trimming removed 5 bases from V and 1 base from J, with 16 bases in between. The CDR3 spells CASSLSTGPRTDTQYF. The CDR3, as DNA: TGTGCCAGCAGCCTCAGTACAGGCCCTCGCACAGATACGCAGTATTTT.

J is TRBJ2-1 and V is TRBV7-3; D is unresolved. Germline V gene sequence: CDR1 SGHTA, CDR2 FQGTGA. The length of the CDR3 is 14 residues. V lost 2 bases, J lost 6 bases, and 11 bases lay in between. Written as DNA, the CDR3 is TGTGCCAGCAGCTTACTTTCCCAATCCAATGAGCAGTTCTTC. Protein sequence: CASSLLSQSNEQFF.

This clone was observed a single time. CDR3 DNA: TGCGCCAGCAGCCGACAGGGGTACACCTACAATGAGCAGTTCTTC. Translating gives CASSRQGYTYNEQFF. This chain uses TRBV5-1 with TRBJ2-1; 8 positions match TRBD1. The CDR3 extends over 15 amino acids. V lost 4 bases, J lost 2 bases, and 5 bases stayed unmatched. From germline, CDR1 is SGHRS and CDR2 YFSETQ.

This sequence joins TRBV18 and TRBJ2-7, with D possibly TRBD2 on 5 matching bases. Germline V gene lookup returns CDR1 KGHSH and CDR2 LQKENI. The ends were cut back, 4 bases at V and 6 bases at J, with 16 bases in the middle. The CDR3 runs to 14 residues. The CDR3 loop is CASSQMEARGEQYF. DNA of the CDR3: TGTGCCAGCTCACAAATGGAGGCTCGTGGCGAGCAGTACTTC.

V usage is TRBV6-4 and J usage is TRBJ1-2, with 7 bases lining up with TRBD1. The junction had 3 bases not matched to a gene; V was cut back by 6 bases and J by 2 bases. CDR3 length: 13 amino acids. Germline V gene lookup returns CDR1 MRHNA and CDR2 SNTAGT. This CDR3 reads CASRPGQNYGYTF. The CDR3 nucleotides are TGTGCCAGCAGGCCGGGACAGAACTATGGCTACACCTTC.

V is TRBV25-1 and J is TRBJ1-3, with a weak D call TRBD1 (5 bases). The CDR3 has 13 amino acids. Trimming took 2 bases from V and 8 from J, leaving 10 bases between them. Germline CDR1 and CDR2: MGHDK and SYGVNS. The CDR3 bases are TGTGCCAGCAGTGAACCCGGGGGGGACACCATATATTTT. It translates to CASSEPGGDTIYF.

The chain uses TRBV5-5 and TRBJ2-5; 8 bases are shared with TRBD1. This CDR3 is built from 14 residues. The junction had 3 bases not matched to a gene; V was cut back by 4 bases and J by 1 base. Germline V lookup: CDR1 SGHKS, CDR2 YYEKEE (reference sequence). CDR3 sequence: CASSAGQGQETQYF. CDR3 DNA: TGTGCCAGCAGCGCCGGACAGGGCCAAGAGACCCAGTACTTC.

J is TRBJ2-1 and V is TRBV5-1; D not resolved. V gave up 4 bases and J gave up 2 bases, with 7 bases separating them. Germline V lookup: CDR1 SGHRS, CDR2 YFSETQ. There are 13 residues in the CDR3. CDR3 in DNA: TGCGCCAGCAGCCCGCTACCCTACAATGAGCAGTTCTTC. Its translation: CASSPLPYNEQFF.

The chain recombines TRBV5-1 with TRBJ2-5, with D uncertain. The germline gives CDR1 SGHRS, CDR2 YFSETQ. The CDR3 has 12 amino acids. V lost 3 bases and J 4 bases, leaving 7 bases between the germline ends. In nucleotides, the CDR3 is TGCGCCAGCAGCTCGACTTTAGAGACCCAGTACTTC. Translating gives CASSSTLETQYF. The full variable domain, in which reference TRBV5-1 and TRBJ2-5 provide the parts outside the CDR3, is KAGVTQTPRYLIKTRGQQVTLSCSPISGHRSVSWYQQTPGQGLQFLFEYFSETQRNKGNFPGRFSGRQFSNSRSEMNVSTLELGDSALYLCASSSTLETQYFGPGTRLLVL.

This clone was seen only once. The chain employs TRBV5-1 and TRBJ2-5; D is unclear. Germline V gives CDR1 SGHRS, CDR2 YFSETQ. The CDR3 contains 15 residues. Trimming cost V 3 bases and J 4 bases, with 16 bases left between them. The CDR3 nucleotides are TGCGCCAGCAGCTCCGAAGGGCTAGTGGGAGAGACCCAGTACTTC. Translated: CASSSEGLVGETQYF.

This clone is a singleton in its sample. This chain connects TRBV6-1 to TRBJ2-6; no definite D call. V lost 3 bases to trimming and J lost 0 bases, with 9 bases between them. Germline CDR1 and CDR2: MNHNS and SASEGT. There are 16 residues in the CDR3. The DNA of the CDR3 is TGTGCCAGCAGTGAGCAGCCGAACTCTGGGGCCAACGTCCTGACTTTC. Its translation: CASSEQPNSGANVLTF.

The V gene is TRBV15, the J gene TRBJ1-2, with D unresolved. Germline V CDR1 and CDR2: LNHNV, YYDKDF (reference sequence). This CDR3 has 16 amino acids. V was pared by 5 bases and J by 0 bases, with 16 bases between. The CDR3 DNA reads TGTGCCACCAGCCCCCTTCGGAGGGCGGCTAACTATGGCTACACCTTC. This codes for CATSPLRRAANYGYTF.

This clone came up once. The chain combines TRBV29-1 with TRBJ2-5, with 11 bases matching TRBD1. In germline, CDR1 is SQVTM, CDR2 ANQGSEA. V lost 5 bases to trimming and J lost 7 bases; unmatched junction nucleotides: 6. This CDR3 region has 13 residues. The DNA for the CDR3 is TGCAGCGTTCCGGGACAGGGGGACGGGACCCAGTACTTC. This translates into CSVPGQGDGTQYF.

V gene TRBV4-1 combines with J gene TRBJ1-1; TRBD1 might be the D (5 bases). Germline loops: CDR1 MGHRA, CDR2 YSYEKL. The CDR3 consists of 11 residues. Trimming removed 0 bases at V and 12 bases at J, with 8 bases between. CDR3 in amino acids: CASSQEGETFF. DNA of the CDR3: TGCGCCAGCAGCCAAGAGGGGGAGACTTTCTTT.

The chain couples TRBV5-4 to TRBJ1-2; D call uncertain. Germline lookup yields CDR1 SGHNT and CDR2 YYREEE (reference sequence). This CDR3 spans 13 amino acids. V lost 1 base and J lost 7, with 11 bases in between. CDR3 protein: CASSLYRRGGYTF. In DNA, the CDR3 is TGTGCCAGCAGCTTGTACCGACGAGGTGGCTACACCTTC.

The rearrangement links TRBV18 to TRBJ2-1, with D tentatively TRBD2 (6 bases). Germline assignment: CDR1 KGHSH and CDR2 LQKENI. This CDR3 has 13 residues. Between the trimmed V and J ends, which lost 4 bases and 4 bases, there was a span of 8 bases. CDR3 in DNA: TGTGCCAGCTCACGCGGGGTTTACAATGAGCAGTTCTTC. Protein sequence: CASSRGVYNEQFF.